The 12 T cell receptor beta chains listed next were all sequenced from one sample in a study of cytomegalovirus exposure and HLA in healthy donors. Use of 60 Vbeta and 13 Jbeta primers characterized the PCR. The assay was immunoSEQ multiplex PCR, and TCRdb's table has in-frame clones only and misses some. This sample has 100,000 to 150,000 clones, with about 72% found just once. The sequenced material came from PBMCs. The receptors derive from a female donor in good health and CMV-seronegative.

The chain has TRBV7-9 and TRBJ2-7, with a possible D match to TRBD1 (6 bases). The length of the CDR3 is 15 residues. CDR1 is SEHNR, CDR2 FQNEAQ, per germline (reference sequence). Between the trimmed V and J ends, which lost 4 bases and 1 base, there was a span of 14 bases. CDR3 nucleotides: TGTGCCAGCAGCTCCCCGGGACACACTTCCTACGAGCAGTACTTC. Translating it yields CASSSPGHTSYEQYF.

The V and J genes are TRBV28 and TRBJ1-2; 7 bases fit TRBD1. Germline V gene data show CDR1 as MDHEN and CDR2 as SYDVKM. There are 15 residues in the CDR3. V lost 8 bases and J lost 3; bases outside the gene matches: 12. Here the CDR3 reads CASAEVGGRDYGYTF. The DNA for the CDR3 is TGTGCCAGCGCCGAGGTAGGGGGCAGAGACTATGGCTACACCTTC.

V is TRBV6-1 and J is TRBJ1-1; weak D call: TRBD1 (5 bases). Trimming removed 5 bases at V and 2 bases at J, with 15 bases between. The CDR3 has 15 amino acids. The germline V gene has CDR1 MNHNS and CDR2 SASEGT. The CDR3 DNA is TGTGCCAGCAGTACCCGACAGATACCAAACACTGAAGCTTTCTTT. Its translation: CASSTRQIPNTEAFF.

V and J are TRBV27 and TRBJ1-3; D is ambiguous. V lost 2 bases and J 2 bases, leaving 13 bases between the germline ends. Germline loops: CDR1 MNHEY, CDR2 SMNVEV (reference sequence). The CDR3 is made up of 16 amino acids. The CDR3 spells CASSLQQRATGNTIYF. As DNA, the CDR3 is TGTGCCAGCAGTTTACAACAGCGGGCGACTGGAAACACCATATATTTT.

The chain carries TRBV7-3 and TRBJ2-1, with 8 positions matching TRBD1. The CDR3 totals 13 residues. V was clipped by 2 bases and J by 10 bases; unmatched bases: 4. Germline V gives CDR1 SGHTA, CDR2 FQGTGA. Here the CDR3 DNA reads TGTGCCAGCAGCTTAGGGGGGACAGGCGAGCAGTTCTTC. Its protein is CASSLGGTGEQFF. The whole variable domain, remainder taken from reference TRBV7-3 and TRBJ2-1, is GAGVSQTPSNKVTEKGKYVELRCDPISGHTALYWYRQSLGQGPEFLIYFQGTGAADDSGLPNDRFFAVRPEGSVSTLKIQRTERGDSAVYLCASSLGGTGEQFFGPGTRLTVL.

Only a few counts were recorded for this clone. The rearrangement links TRBV11-2 to TRBJ1-5; TRBD1 agrees at 8 bases. CDR1 is SGHAT, CDR2 FQNNGV, per germline. The CDR3 totals 15 residues. V shed 5 bases, J shed 4 bases, and the junction held 7 bases outside the gene matches. CDR3 in DNA: TGTGCCAGCAGCCCAGGGGGACAGGATAATCAGCCCCAGCATTTT. Translated, it gives CASSPGGQDNQPQHF. The entire variable domain, with the rest obtained from reference TRBV11-2 and TRBJ1-5, is as follows: EAGVAQSPRYKIIEKRQSVAFWCNPISGHATLYWYQQILGQGPKLLIQFQNNGVVDDSQLPKDRFSAERLKGVDSTLKIQPAKLEDSAVYLCASSPGGQDNQPQHFGDGTRLSIL.

The rearrangement links TRBV4-3 to TRBJ2-7, with a weak D call TRBD1 (6 bases). Germline V lookup: CDR1 LGHNA, CDR2 YSLEER. Trimming cost V 0 bases and J 2 bases, with 11 bases left between them. The CDR3 is made up of 15 amino acids. CDR3 sequence reads: CASSQDPGQTYEQYF. The CDR3 bases are TGCGCCAGCAGCCAAGATCCAGGACAGACCTACGAGCAGTACTTC.

The chain has TRBV27 and TRBJ2-1, with 8 nucleotides matching TRBD2. The CDR3 has 15 residues. The V segment lost 4 bases and the J segment 6 bases; nucleotides outside the gene matches: 8. From germline, CDR1 is MNHEY and CDR2 SMNVEV (reference sequence). This CDR3 is CASSSAGGESNEQFF. As DNA, the CDR3 is TGTGCCAGCAGTTCCGCGGGAGGAGAAAGCAATGAGCAGTTCTTC.

The V call is TRBV7-9, the J call TRBJ1-5, with D possibly matching TRBD1 (5 bases). V shed 5 bases and J shed 9 bases, with 14 bases lying between them. CDR1 SEHNR and CDR2 FQNEAQ come from the germline V gene (reference sequence). The CDR3 has 13 amino acids. CDR3 sequence: CASSPDGGWPQHF. As DNA, the CDR3 is TGTGCCAGCAGCCCCGACGGGGGATGGCCCCAGCATTTT.

The V gene is TRBV20-1, the J gene TRBJ2-1, with D uncertain. V dropped 3 bases and J dropped 4 bases, with 4 bases sitting between them. CDR1 is DFQATT, CDR2 SNEGSKA, per germline (reference sequence). The CDR3 totals 11 residues. The CDR3 loop is CSASRYNEQFF. CDR3 nucleotides: TGCAGTGCTAGTCGTTACAATGAGCAGTTCTTC.

The chain uses TRBV19 and TRBJ1-5, with D unclear. In germline, CDR1 is LNHDA, CDR2 SQIVND (reference sequence). V lost 7 bases to trimming and J lost 2 bases, with 15 bases between them. The CDR3 extends over 15 amino acids. CDR3 loop: CASTTLRSGNQPQHF. The CDR3 DNA follows: TGTGCCAGTACCACCCTCCGGAGTGGCAATCAGCCCCAGCATTTT.

V usage is TRBV2 and J usage is TRBJ1-5, with D tentatively TRBD1 (6 bases). Germline assignment: CDR1 SNHLY and CDR2 FYNNEI. The CDR3 consists of 15 residues. V gave up 3 bases and J gave up 0 bases, with 9 bases separating them. The CDR3 DNA is TGTGCCAGCAGTGATCCGGACAGTAGCAATCAGCCCCAGCATTTT. Protein: CASSDPDSSNQPQHF.